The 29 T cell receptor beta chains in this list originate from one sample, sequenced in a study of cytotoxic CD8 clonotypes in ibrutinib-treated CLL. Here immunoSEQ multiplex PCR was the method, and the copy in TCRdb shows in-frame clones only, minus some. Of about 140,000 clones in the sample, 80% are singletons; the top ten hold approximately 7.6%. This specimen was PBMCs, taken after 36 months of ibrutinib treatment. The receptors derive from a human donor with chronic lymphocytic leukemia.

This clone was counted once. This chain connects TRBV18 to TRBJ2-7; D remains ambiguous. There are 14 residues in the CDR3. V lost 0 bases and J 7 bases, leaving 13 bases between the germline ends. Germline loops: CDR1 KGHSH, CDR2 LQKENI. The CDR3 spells CASSPPSGLGEQYF. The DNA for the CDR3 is TGTGCCAGCTCACCACCGTCTGGGTTGGGGGAGCAGTACTTC.

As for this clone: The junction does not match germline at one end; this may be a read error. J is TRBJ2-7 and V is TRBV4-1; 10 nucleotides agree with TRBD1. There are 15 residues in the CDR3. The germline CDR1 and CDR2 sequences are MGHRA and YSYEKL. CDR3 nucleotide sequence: TGTGCCAGCAGCCAAGGGACAGGGGACCCCTACGAGCAGTACTTC. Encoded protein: CASSQGTGDPYEQYF.

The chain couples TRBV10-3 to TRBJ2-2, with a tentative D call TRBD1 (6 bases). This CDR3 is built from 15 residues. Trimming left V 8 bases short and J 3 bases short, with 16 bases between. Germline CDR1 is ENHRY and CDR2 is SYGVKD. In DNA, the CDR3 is TGTGCCATCTCCCGTGAACAGGGAGACACCGGGGAGCTGTTTTTT. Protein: CAISREQGDTGELFF.

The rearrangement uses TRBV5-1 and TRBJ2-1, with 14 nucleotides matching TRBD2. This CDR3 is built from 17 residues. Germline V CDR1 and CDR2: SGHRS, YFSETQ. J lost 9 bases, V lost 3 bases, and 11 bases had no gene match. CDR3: CASSSPGLAGVLGEQFF. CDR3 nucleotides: TGCGCCAGCAGCTCCCCGGGACTAGCGGGAGTTTTGGGTGAGCAGTTCTTC.

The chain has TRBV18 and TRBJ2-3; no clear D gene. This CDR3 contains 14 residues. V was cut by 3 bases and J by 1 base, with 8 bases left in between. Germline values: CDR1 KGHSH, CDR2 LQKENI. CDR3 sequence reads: CASSPGLGTDTQYF. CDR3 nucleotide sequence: TGTGCCAGCTCACCGGGCTTGGGCACAGATACGCAGTATTTT. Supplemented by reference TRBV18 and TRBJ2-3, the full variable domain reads NAGVMQNPRHLVRRRGQEARLRCSPMKGHSHVYWYRQLPEEGLKFMVYLQKENIIDESGMPKERFSAEFPKEGPSILRIQQVVRGDSAAYFCASSPGLGTDTQYFGPGTRLTVL.

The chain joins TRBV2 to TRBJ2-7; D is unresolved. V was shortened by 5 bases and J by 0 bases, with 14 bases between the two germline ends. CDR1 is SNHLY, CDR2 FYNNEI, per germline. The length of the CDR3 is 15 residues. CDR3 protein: CASSPDSGFSYEQYF. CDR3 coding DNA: TGTGCCAGCAGTCCCGATAGTGGCTTCTCCTACGAGCAGTACTTC. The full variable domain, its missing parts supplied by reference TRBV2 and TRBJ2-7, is EPEVTQTPSHQVTQMGQEVILRCVPISNHLYFYWYRQILGQKVEFLVSFYNNEISEKSEIFDDQFSVERPDGSNFTLKIRSTKLEDSAMYFCASSPDSGFSYEQYFGPGTRLTVT.

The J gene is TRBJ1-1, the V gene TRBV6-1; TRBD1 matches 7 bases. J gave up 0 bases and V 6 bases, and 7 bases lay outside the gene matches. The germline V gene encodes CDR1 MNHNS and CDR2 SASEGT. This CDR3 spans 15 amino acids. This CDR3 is CASSYPTGLNTEAFF. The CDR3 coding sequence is TGTGCCAGCAGCTACCCGACAGGGTTGAACACTGAAGCTTTCTTT.

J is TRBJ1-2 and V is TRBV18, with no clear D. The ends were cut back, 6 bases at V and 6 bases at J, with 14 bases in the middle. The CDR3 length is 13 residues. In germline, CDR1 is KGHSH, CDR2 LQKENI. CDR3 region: CASSPWPSNGYTF. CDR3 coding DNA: TGTGCCAGCTCCCCGTGGCCCAGCAATGGCTACACCTTC.

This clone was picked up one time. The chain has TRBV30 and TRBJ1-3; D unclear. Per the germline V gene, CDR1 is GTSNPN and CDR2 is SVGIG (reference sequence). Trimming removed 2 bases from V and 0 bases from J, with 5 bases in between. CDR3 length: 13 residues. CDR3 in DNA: TGTGCCTGGAGTTATAGCTCTGGAAACACCATATATTTT. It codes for CAWSYSSGNTIYF.

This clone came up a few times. CDR3 amino acids: CASSPRTVVLTNEQFF. CDR3 in DNA: TGTGCCAGCTCACCACGAACTGTAGTACTGACTAATGAGCAGTTCTTC. The rearrangement uses TRBV18 and TRBJ2-1; D gene ambiguous. CDR3 size: 16 residues. Trimming removed 1 base from V and 7 bases from J, with 17 bases in between. The germline V gene encodes CDR1 KGHSH and CDR2 LQKENI.

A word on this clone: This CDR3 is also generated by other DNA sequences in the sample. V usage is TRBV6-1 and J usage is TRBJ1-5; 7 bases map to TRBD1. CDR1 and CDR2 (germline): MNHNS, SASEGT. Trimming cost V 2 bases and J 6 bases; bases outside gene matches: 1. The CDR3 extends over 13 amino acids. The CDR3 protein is CASSEYRGQPQHF. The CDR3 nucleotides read TGTGCCAGCAGTGAATACAGGGGTCAGCCCCAGCATTTT.

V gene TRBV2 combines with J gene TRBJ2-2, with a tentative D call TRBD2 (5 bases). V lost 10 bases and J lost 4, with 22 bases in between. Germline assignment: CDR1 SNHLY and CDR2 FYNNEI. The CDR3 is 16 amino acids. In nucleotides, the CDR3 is TGTGCCATCATATCCCCGGACTTTCGGAGCACCGGGGAGCTGTTTTTT. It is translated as CAIISPDFRSTGELFF.

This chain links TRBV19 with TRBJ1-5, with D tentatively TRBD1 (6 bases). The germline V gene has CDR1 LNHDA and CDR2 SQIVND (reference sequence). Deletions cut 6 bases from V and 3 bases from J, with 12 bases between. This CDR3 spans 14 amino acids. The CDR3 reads CASRYRDANQPQHF. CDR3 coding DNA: TGTGCCAGTAGATACAGGGATGCCAATCAGCCCCAGCATTTT.

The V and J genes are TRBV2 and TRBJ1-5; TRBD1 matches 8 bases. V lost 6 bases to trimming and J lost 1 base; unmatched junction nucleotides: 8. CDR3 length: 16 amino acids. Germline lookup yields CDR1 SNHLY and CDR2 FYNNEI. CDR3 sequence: CASRGWTGLSNQPQHF. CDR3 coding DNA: TGTGCCAGCAGGGGTTGGACAGGGTTAAGCAATCAGCCCCAGCATTTT.

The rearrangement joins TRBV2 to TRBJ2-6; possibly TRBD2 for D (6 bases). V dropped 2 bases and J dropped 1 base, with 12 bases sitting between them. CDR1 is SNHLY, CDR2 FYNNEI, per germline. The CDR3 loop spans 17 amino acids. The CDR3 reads CASSEPQGGSGANVLTF. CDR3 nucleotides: TGTGCCAGCAGTGAACCCCAGGGAGGTTCTGGGGCCAACGTCCTGACTTTC.

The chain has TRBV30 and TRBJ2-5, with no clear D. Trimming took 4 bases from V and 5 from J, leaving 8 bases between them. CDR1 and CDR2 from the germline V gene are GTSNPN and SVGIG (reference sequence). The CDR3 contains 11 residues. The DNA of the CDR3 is TGTGCCTGGACCCGTCTCGAGACCCAGTACTTC. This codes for CAWTRLETQYF.

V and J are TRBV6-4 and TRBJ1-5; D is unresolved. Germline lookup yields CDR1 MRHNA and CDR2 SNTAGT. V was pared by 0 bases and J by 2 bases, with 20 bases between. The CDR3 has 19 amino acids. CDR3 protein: CASSDSWVDVWTGNQPQHF. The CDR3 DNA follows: TGTGCCAGCAGTGACTCGTGGGTTGATGTGTGGACGGGCAATCAGCCCCAGCATTTT.

CDR3: CATSPDRSYEQYF. In DNA, the CDR3 is TGTGCCACCAGCCCGGACAGATCCTACGAGCAGTACTTC. The chain recombines TRBV15 with TRBJ2-7, with D possibly being TRBD1 (6 bases). Germline CDR1 is LNHNV and CDR2 is YYDKDF (reference sequence). Trimming stripped 5 bases from V and 1 base from J, with 9 bases between. The CDR3 length is 13 residues.

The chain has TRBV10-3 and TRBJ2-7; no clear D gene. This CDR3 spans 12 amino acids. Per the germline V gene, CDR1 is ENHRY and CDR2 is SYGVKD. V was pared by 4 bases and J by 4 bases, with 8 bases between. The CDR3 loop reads CAISGNAYEQYF. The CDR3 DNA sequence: TGTGCCATCAGTGGTAACGCGTACGAGCAGTACTTC.

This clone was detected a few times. The CDR3 reads CASTTGGLGTEAFF. The DNA of the CDR3 is TGTGCCAGTACCACAGGGGGCTTAGGCACTGAAGCTTTCTTT. The chain recombines TRBV19 with TRBJ1-1; TRBD1 agrees at 9 bases. The CDR3 is made up of 14 amino acids. Germline V gene sequence: CDR1 LNHDA, CDR2 SQIVND (reference sequence). V lost 7 bases to trimming and J lost 4 bases; unmatched junction nucleotides: 7. Full variable domain (remainder filled in from reference TRBV19 and TRBJ1-1): DGGITQSPKYLFRKEGQNVTLSCEQNLNHDAMYWYRQDPGQGLRLIYYSQIVNDFQKGDIAEGYSVSREKKESFPLTVTSAQKNPTAFYLCASTTGGLGTEAFFGQGTRLTVV.

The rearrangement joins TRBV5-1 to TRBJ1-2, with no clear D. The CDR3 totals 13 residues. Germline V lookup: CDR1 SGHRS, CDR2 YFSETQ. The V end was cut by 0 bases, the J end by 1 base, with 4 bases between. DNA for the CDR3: TGCGCCAGCAGCTTGGACGGTAACTATGGCTACACCTTC. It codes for CASSLDGNYGYTF.

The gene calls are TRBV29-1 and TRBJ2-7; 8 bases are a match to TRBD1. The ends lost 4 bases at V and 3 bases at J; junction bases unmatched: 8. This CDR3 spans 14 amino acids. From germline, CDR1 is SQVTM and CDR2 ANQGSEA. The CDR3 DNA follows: TGCAGCGTTGCCCCCGGGACAGGTGTCTACGAGCAGTACTTC. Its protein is CSVAPGTGVYEQYF.

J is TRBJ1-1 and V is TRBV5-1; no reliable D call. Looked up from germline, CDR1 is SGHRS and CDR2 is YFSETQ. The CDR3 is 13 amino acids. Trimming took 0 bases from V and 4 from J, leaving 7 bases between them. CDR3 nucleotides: TGCGCCAGCAGCTTGGAAACATCCACTGAAGCTTTCTTT. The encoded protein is CASSLETSTEAFF. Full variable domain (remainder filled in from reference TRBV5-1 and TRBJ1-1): KAGVTQTPRYLIKTRGQQVTLSCSPISGHRSVSWYQQTPGQGLQFLFEYFSETQRNKGNFPGRFSGRQFSNSRSEMNVSTLELGDSALYLCASSLETSTEAFFGQGTRLTVV.

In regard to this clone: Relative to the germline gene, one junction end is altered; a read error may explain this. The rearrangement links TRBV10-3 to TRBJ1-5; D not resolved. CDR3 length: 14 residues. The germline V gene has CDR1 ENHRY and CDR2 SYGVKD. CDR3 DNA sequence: TGTGCCAGCAGTACCGTTCCCATTAGCCAGCCCCAGCATTTT. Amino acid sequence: CASSTVPISQPQHF.

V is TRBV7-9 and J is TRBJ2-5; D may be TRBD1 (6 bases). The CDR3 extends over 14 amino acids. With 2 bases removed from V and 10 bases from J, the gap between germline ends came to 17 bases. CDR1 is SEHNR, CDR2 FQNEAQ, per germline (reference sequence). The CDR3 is CASSLMGQSNGQYF. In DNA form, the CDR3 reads TGTGCCAGCAGCTTAATGGGACAAAGTAATGGCCAGTACTTC.

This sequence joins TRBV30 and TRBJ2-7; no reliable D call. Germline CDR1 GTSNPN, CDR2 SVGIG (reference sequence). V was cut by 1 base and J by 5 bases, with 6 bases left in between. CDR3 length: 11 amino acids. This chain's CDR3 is CAWSASNEQYF. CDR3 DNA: TGTGCCTGGAGTGCAAGTAACGAGCAGTACTTC.

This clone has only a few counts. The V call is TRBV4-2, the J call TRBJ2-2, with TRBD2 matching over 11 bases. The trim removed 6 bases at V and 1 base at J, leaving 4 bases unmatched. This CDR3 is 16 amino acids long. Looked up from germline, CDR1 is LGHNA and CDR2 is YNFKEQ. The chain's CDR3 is CASSLSGRENTGELFF. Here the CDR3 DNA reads TGTGCCAGCAGTCTTAGCGGGAGGGAGAACACCGGGGAGCTGTTTTTT.

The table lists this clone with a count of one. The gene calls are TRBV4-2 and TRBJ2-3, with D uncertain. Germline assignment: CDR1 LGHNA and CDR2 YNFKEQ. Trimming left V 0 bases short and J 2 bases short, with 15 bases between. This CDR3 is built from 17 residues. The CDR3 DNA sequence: TGTGCCAGCAGCCAAGATCACCGGCAATCCGCCACAGATACGCAGTATTTT. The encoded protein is CASSQDHRQSATDTQYF.

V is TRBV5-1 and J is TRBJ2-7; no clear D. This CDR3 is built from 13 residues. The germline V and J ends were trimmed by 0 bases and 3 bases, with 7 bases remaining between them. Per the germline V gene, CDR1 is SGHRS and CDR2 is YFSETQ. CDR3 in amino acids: CASSLDGSYEQYF. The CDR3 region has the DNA TGCGCCAGCAGCTTGGATGGCAGCTACGAGCAGTACTTC. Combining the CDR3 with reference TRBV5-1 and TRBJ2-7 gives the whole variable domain KAGVTQTPRYLIKTRGQQVTLSCSPISGHRSVSWYQQTPGQGLQFLFEYFSETQRNKGNFPGRFSGRQFSNSRSEMNVSTLELGDSALYLCASSLDGSYEQYFGPGTRLTVT.